This TCR beta chain stems from a study of blood T cell repertoires in COVID-19. Study-level background: Researchers got acute and convalescent COVID-19 samples from the United States, Italy and Spain. T cells, B-cell-depleted T cells, or PBMCs supplied cDNA or gDNA.

Per the authors' pipeline: The assay estimated nucleated cells by amplifying reference gene primers. Profiling relied on immunoSEQ multiplex PCR, and the TCRdb table lists in-frame clones only, not all of them. D and trimming were read from the DNA, whereas the V and J calls and clone size are those reported in that table. The sample has over 400,000 clones, about nine tenths seen once. The CDR3 loop spans 15 amino acids. Trimming removed 2 bases from V and 8 bases from J; junction bases left unmatched: 9. Germline V gene data show CDR1 as MNHEY and CDR2 as SVGAGI. The receptor's source is a woman under 40 with active or convalescent COVID-19. The chain joins TRBV6-5 to TRBJ1-2; 9 nucleotides align to TRBD1. The sample taken for sequencing was peripheral blood. CDR3 sequence: CASSYRDRAKFGYTF. Written as DNA, the CDR3 is TGTGCCAGCAGTTACCGGGACAGGGCAAAATTCGGCTACACCTTC.